The source of this T cell receptor beta chain is a study of T cells expressing NK-cell markers. Study outcomes and limitations: In six donors, dominant NKG2C+ clonotypes were roughly 1.0-8% of CD8+ T cells.

The CDR3 loop spans 13 amino acids. The V gene's germline CDR1 is MNHEY and CDR2 SVGAGI. On this clonotype: Its target is not known.

A 5'RACE template switching approach incorporating UMIs was used to make TCR beta cDNA. From its re-call of the 5' RACE reads, TCRdb lists each CDR3 protein once, without DNA. The sample holds about half a million distinct CDR3 sequences. V gene TRBV6-5 combines with J gene TRBJ2-4; TCRdb designates TRBD1, a call that cannot be tested without DNA. This sequence originates from a woman between 50 and 59 years old in good health. Sequenced sample: blood T cells: a sorted CD56 or NKG2C T cell subset, CD4+ or CD8+ T cells, or bulk PBMC T cells (not recorded which). The chain's CDR3 is CASGYGTGDIQYF.